These 7 T cell receptor delta chains share one sample of origin, sequenced in a study of delta chains in infants with herpesvirus infections. TCR cDNA was made from PBMC RNA with gamma- and delta-chain-specific primers. TCRdb re-called clones from the RT-PCR reads via CATT. The sample has more than 1,000 delta-chain clones, 30% to 40% seen once. The material sequenced was peripheral blood, taken at time point 2 of longitudinal follow-up. These receptors all stem from a human donor who was a Ugandan infant, either HIV-exposed or HIV-unexposed (not recorded which).

This chain uses TRDV1 with TRDJ1; 7 nucleotides line up with TRDD3. V shed 3 bases and J 11 bases; nucleotides not matched to a gene: 18. Germline CDR1 reads TSWWSYY; CDR2 reads QGS. This CDR3 spans 16 amino acids. For the CDR3, the DNA is TGTGCTCTTGGGGAGTCTAATCACTGGGGCCAAGCTCGGCTCATCTTT. Its translation is CALGESNHWGQARLIF.

On this clone: TCRdb assigns this DNA the protein of a much larger clone, which departs from its translation at residue 5; this likely reflects a read error, and the protein shown comes from translating the DNA. The chain uses TRAV38-2/DV8 and TRDJ1; TRDD3 matches 9 bases. CDR3 length equals 17 residues. CDR1 and CDR2 from the germline V gene are TSESDYY and QEAYKQQN. Trimming took 2 bases from V and 0 from J; bases not matched to a gene: 8. CDR3 loop: CAYRRLNWGTYTDKLIF. The CDR3 nucleotides are TGTGCTTATAGGAGATTAAACTGGGGGACTTACACCGATAAACTCATCTTT.

This clone is classed as medium-sized. The genes are TRDV1 and TRDJ3; 8 positions match TRDD3. The V and J ends lost 4 bases and 0 bases, in that order; junction bases with no gene match: 20. The CDR3 extends over 23 amino acids. Germline V gene data show CDR1 as TSWWSYY and CDR2 as QGS. CDR3 in DNA: TGTGCTCTTGGGGTCCAGCCTTCCCCAATACTGGGGGGATCCTCCTGGGACACCCGACAGATGTTTTTC. It is translated as CALGVQPSPILGGSSWDTRQMFF.

This clone is termed large. The rearrangement uses TRDV1 and TRDJ1; TRDD3 agrees at 12 bases. CDR3 size: 19 residues. V trimming: 1 base; J trimming: 4 bases; junction bases outside the gene matches: 13. Germline loops: CDR1 TSWWSYY, CDR2 QGS. CDR3 coding DNA: TGTGCTCTTGGGGAACACCCGGGGGTTACTGGGGGATACTTCGATAAACTCATCTTT. Translating gives CALGEHPGVTGGYFDKLIF.

The chain joins TRDV1 to TRDJ1; 10 bases fit TRDD3. The CDR3 length is 20 residues. V was clipped by 0 bases and J by 0 bases; unmatched bases: 13. Germline assignment: CDR1 TSWWSYY and CDR2 QGS. CDR3: CALGELLYAPTGGYTDKLIF. Written as DNA, the CDR3 is TGTGCTCTTGGGGAACTTCTTTACGCACCCACTGGGGGATACACCGATAAACTCATCTTT.

This clone was observed once. Given a far larger clone just one base away, this is likely a sequencing read error. The rearrangement uses TRDV1 and TRDJ1; D may be TRDD2 (6 bases). CDR1 and CDR2 (germline): TSWWSYY, QGS. CDR3 length: 20 residues. CDR3 sequence (DNA): TGTGCTCTTGTCAATGCATTCTTCCTCCGATACTCTTACTACACCAATAAACTCATCTTT. Residues: CALVNAFFLRYSYYTNKLIF.

Details on this clone: A much larger clone differs from this one at a single base, so this may be a read error. The rearrangement joins TRDV3 to TRDJ1, with TRDD3 identical over 8 bases. Germline CDR1 and CDR2: TVYSNPD and GDNSRS (reference sequence). The ends lost 2 bases at V and 0 bases at J; junction bases unmatched: 23. This CDR3 contains 20 residues. Here the CDR3 reads CAFASNSPDWGYLHTDKLIF. CDR3 in DNA: TGTGCCTTTGCGTCGAATTCACCTGACTGGGGATACTTGCACACCGATAAACTCATCTTT.